These T cell receptor beta chains were read from a single sample in a study of technical replicates of blood from a handful of donors. Libraries were prepared by immunoSEQ multiplex PCR; TCRdb keeps only in-frame clonotypes and omits some of them. The sample lists approximately 73,000 clones, about 93% occurring once. Sequencing was carried out using T cells isolated from PBMCs. The receptor source for this set is a human donor in good health. CDR3s include the opening cysteine and the closing phenylalanine or tryptophan. Each record gives: V gene, J gene, CDR3 protein.

TRBV6-1	TRBJ2-5	CATSRAGGQETQYF